This T cell receptor (beta chain) is drawn from a study of type 1 regulatory T cells. MiXCR was run by TCRdb on the reads, yielding one entry per CDR3 protein. Of roughly 46,000 distinct CDR3 sequences in the sample, 9% to 15% are singletons; the top ten hold over 7%. The CDR3 has 11 residues. CDR1 is MNHEY and CDR2 is SVGEGT in the germline V gene. The V end lost 7 bases, the J end lost 5 bases, and 9 bases lay between the germline ends. A note on this clonotype: Its target is unknown.

The V gene is TRBV6-2 or TRBV6-3, the J gene TRBJ2-7; D is undetermined. Source material: cultured non-Tr1 T cells, either the whole culture or a sorted T cell fraction (not recorded which). The receptor was derived from a human donor in good health. The CDR3 loop reads CASIGINEQYF. As DNA, the CDR3 is TGTGCCAGCATAGGGATCAACGAGCAGTACTTC.